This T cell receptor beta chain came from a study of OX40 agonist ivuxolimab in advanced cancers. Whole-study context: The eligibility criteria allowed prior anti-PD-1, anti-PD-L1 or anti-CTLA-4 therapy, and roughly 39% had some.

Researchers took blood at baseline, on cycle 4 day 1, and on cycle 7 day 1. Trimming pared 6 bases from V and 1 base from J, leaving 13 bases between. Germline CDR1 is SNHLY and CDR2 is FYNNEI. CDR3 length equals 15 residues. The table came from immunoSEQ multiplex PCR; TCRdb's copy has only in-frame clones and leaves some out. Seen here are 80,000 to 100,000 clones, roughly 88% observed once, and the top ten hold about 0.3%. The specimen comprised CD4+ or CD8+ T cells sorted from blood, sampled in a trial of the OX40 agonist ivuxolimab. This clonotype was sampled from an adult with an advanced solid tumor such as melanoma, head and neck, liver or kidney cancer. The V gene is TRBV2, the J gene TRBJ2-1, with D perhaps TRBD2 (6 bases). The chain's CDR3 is CASRGTANSYNEQFF. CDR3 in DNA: TGTGCCAGCAGGGGGACTGCTAATTCCTACAATGAGCAGTTCTTC.